This T cell receptor (beta chain) was obtained from a study of T cell responses to AZD1222 COVID-19 vaccine. General study points: Dominant at 160-218 and 743-854, vaccine-associated CD4 TCRs also spanned spike. Just a handful of people given AZD1222 tested seropositive at baseline. Once two AZD1222 doses were given, Spike-specific TCR breadth and depth went up.

This table comes from immunoSEQ multiplex PCR, and its TCRdb copy is limited to in-frame clones, with some not included. The table lists 130,000 or so clones, about 92% of them singletons. Trimming removed 7 bases from V and 0 bases from J, with 11 bases in between. The CDR3 has 15 residues. The germline V gene has CDR1 SGHRS and CDR2 YFSETQ. Concerning this clone itself: The antigen is undetermined.

Specimen: peripheral blood, collected on day 0 of AZD1222 vaccination. This clonotype originated in an adult in good health. The V call is TRBV5-1, the J call TRBJ2-6, with D possibly being TRBD1 (6 bases). DNA of the CDR3: TGCGCCAGCTCCGGACAGACCTCTGGGGCCAACGTCCTGACTTTC. Translation: CASSGQTSGANVLTF.